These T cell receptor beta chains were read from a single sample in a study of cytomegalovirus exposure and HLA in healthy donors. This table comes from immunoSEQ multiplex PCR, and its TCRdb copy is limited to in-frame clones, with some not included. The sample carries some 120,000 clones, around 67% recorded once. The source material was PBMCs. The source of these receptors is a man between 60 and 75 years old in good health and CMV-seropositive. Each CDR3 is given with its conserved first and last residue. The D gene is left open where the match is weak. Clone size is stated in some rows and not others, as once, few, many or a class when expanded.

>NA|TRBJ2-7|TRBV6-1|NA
TGTGCCAGCAAGGCGGGGCTCTCCTCCTACGAGCAGTACTTC
CASKAGLSSYEQYF
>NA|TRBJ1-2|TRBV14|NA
TGTGCCAGCAGCCAAGAACGTGGGCTCTATGGCTACACCTTC
CASSQERGLYGYTF
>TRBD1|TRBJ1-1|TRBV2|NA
TGTGCCAGCAGTTCTGGACAGGGTAACACTGAAGCTTTCTTT
CASSSGQGNTEAFF
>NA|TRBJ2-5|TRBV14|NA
TGTGCCAGCAGCTCGCGAGGTTTCGGGGAGACCCAGTACTTC
CASSSRGFGETQYF
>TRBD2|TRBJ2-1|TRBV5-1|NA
TGCGCCAGCAGCCCCCCATTATTAGCGGGGGTAGGGAATGAGCAGTTCTTC
CASSPPLLAGVGNEQFF
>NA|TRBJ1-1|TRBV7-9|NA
TGTGCCAGCAGCGTGCACTTGAACACTGAAGCTTTCTTT
CASSVHLNTEAFF
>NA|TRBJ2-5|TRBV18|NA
TGTGCCAGCTCGCTCCAGGGTCTGGAGACCCAGTACTTC
CASSLQGLETQYF
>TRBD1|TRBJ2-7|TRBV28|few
TGTGCCTCATGTCGGACAGGGAACGAGCAGTACTTC
CASCRTGNEQYF
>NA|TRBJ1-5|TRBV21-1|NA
TGTGCCAGCAGCAAAAATTTGAGACAGGGCTATCATTTT
CASSKNLRQGYHF
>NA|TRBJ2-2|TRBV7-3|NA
TGTGCCAGCAGCCCGCCGGGGAAGACCGGGGAGCTGTTTTTT
CASSPPGKTGELFF
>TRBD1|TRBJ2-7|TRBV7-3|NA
TGTGCCAGCAGCCCTGGACAGGGATTGTACGAGCAGTACTTC
CASSPGQGLYEQYF
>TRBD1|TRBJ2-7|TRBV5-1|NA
TGCGCCAGCAGCCTGGGGACAGGGGGACAAATCGAGCAGTACTTC
CASSLGTGGQIEQYF
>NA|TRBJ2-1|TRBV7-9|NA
TGTGCCAGCAGCTTATCAGTTGGAGACAATGAGCAGTTCTTC
CASSLSVGDNEQFF
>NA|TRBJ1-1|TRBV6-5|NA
TGTGCCAGCAGTTACGTGACAGTCATGGGGAACACTGAAGCTTTCTTT
CASSYVTVMGNTEAFF
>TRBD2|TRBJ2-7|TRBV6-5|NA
TGTGCCAGCAGTTGGGAGGGCGAGCAGTACTTC
CASSWEGEQYF
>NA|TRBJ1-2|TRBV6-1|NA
TGTGCCAGCAGTGAAGGTGTGGCCTATGGCTACACCTTC
CASSEGVAYGYTF
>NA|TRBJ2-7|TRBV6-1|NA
TGTGCCAGCAGTGAGTTTGGTCAGGCTATCTACGAGCAGTACTTC
CASSEFGQAIYEQYF
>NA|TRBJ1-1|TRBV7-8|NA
TGTGCCAGCAGCTTAGAGTCGACAGCCATGAACACTGAGGCTTTCTTT
CASSLESTAMNTEAFF
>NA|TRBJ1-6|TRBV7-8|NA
TGTGCCAGCAGCCCTGGGAGGAATTCACCCCTCCACTTT
CASSPGRNSPLHF
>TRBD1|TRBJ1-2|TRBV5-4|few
TGTGCCAGCAGCCCGGGACAGGGGGCTTTCGGCTACACCTTC
CASSPGQGAFGYTF
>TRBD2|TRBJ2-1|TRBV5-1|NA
TGCGCCAGCAGCCACCAACCGGGACTAGAGGAAGGTGAGCAGTTCTTC
CASSHQPGLEEGEQFF
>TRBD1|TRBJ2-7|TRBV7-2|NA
TGTGCCAGCAGGAACCGACAGGGGGCCTACGAGCAGTACTTC
CASRNRQGAYEQYF
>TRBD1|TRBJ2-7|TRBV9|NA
TGTGCCAGCAGCCGGACAGGGAACGAGTTCTACGAGCAGTACTTC
CASSRTGNEFYEQYF
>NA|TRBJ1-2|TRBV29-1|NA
TGCAGCGCTTGGCCCGGGACTAAGGAGGGCTACACCTTC
CSAWPGTKEGYTF
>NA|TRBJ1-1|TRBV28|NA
TGTGCCAGCAGTTTATCCCTAGGGGTAGGGGAAAACACTGAAGCTTTCTTT
CASSLSLGVGENTEAFF
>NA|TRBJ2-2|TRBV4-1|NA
TGCGCCAGCAGCCAAGACTCAGGGAACGGAGCCGGGGAGCTGTTTTTT
CASSQDSGNGAGELFF
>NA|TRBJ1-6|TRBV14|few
TGTGCCAGCAGCCAAGGGGGCAGTACCACCGAGGCGGCCCTCCACTTT
CASSQGGSTTEAALHF
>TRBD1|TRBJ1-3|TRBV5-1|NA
TGCGCCAGCAGCTTAAGACAGGGGGCTTCTGGAAACACCATATATTTT
CASSLRQGASGNTIYF
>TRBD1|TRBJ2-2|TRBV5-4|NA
TGTGCCAGCAGCTTCGGGGCAGGGGGCACCGGGGAGCTGTTTTTT
CASSFGAGGTGELFF
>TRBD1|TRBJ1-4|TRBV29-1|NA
TGCAGCGTTACTAACCGGAGACAGGGGGATGAAAAACTGTTTTTT
CSVTNRRQGDEKLFF
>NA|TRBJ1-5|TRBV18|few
TGTGCCAGCTCTGACGGGGGCAATCAGCCCCAGCATTTT
CASSDGGNQPQHF
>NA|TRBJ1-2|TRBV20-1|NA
TGCAGTGCTTCGGGGACCGGGGGACGACTTTTC
CSASGTGGRLF
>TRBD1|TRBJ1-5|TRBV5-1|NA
TGCGCCAGCAGCTTCGGACAGGTTGGGAGCAATCAGCCCCAGCATTTT
CASSFGQVGSNQPQHF
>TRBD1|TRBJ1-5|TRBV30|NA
TGTGCCTGGAGTCGACAGGGAGCAAATCAGCCCCAGCATTTT
CAWSRQGANQPQHF
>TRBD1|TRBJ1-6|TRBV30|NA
TGTGCCTGGAGTGCCCGGGACAGCTCCTATAATTCACCCCTCCACTTT
CAWSARDSSYNSPLHF
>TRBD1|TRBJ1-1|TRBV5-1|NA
TGCGCCAGCAGCTCGACAGGGGGCAGAAACACTGAAGCTTTCTTT
CASSSTGGRNTEAFF
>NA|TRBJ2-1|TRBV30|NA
TGTGCCTGGAGTGTAAGCGCGGAGCAAGAGCAGTTCTTC
CAWSVSAEQEQFF
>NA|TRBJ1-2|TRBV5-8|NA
TGTGCCAGCAGCTTGACACGACTTAACTATGGCTACACCTTC
CASSLTRLNYGYTF
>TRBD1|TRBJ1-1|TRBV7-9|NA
TGTTCCAGCAGCTCGGACAGGGGTAGGGCTTTCTTT
CSSSSDRGRAFF
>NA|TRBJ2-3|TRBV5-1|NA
TGCGCCAGCAGCCCCTTCGACAGTACTAGCACAGATACGCAGTATTTT
CASSPFDSTSTDTQYF
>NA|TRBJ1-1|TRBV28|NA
TGTGCCAGCAGTTTAGTCCAGGACATGGGGGCTTTCTTT
CASSLVQDMGAFF
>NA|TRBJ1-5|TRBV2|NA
TGTGCCAGCCGTCGACTAGTTTTGGAGCCCCAGCATTTT
CASRRLVLEPQHF
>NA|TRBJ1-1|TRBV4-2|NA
TGTGCCAGCAGCCAAGATTTTGGGGCAGGCCTCAGGGCTTTCTTT
CASSQDFGAGLRAFF
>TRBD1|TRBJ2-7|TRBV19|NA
TGTGCCAGTAGTGTACAGGGGAGCGACGAGCAGTACTTC
CASSVQGSDEQYF
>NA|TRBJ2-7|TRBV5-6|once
TGTGCCAGCAGCTTGGAGGCCTTCGAGGGCGAGCAGTACTTC
CASSLEAFEGEQYF
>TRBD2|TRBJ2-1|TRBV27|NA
TGTGCCAGCAGCCATGGACTAGCGGGGGACAATGAGCAGTTCTTC
CASSHGLAGDNEQFF
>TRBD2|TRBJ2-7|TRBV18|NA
TGTGCCAGCTCACCAAATACGGGACTAGTAGACCCCGAGCAGTACTTC
CASSPNTGLVDPEQYF
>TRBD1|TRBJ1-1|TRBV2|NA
TGTGCCAGCAGGGGAGGGACAGGGGCAACTGAAGCTTTCTTT
CASRGGTGATEAFF
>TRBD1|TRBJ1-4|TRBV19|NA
TGTGCCAGTGCCCCCTCTGACAGGGATGAAAAACTGTTTTTT
CASAPSDRDEKLFF
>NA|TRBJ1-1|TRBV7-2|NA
TGTGCCAGCAGCTTTACAGGGACCGGCACTGAAGCTTTCTTT
CASSFTGTGTEAFF